This T cell receptor beta chain emerged from a study of T cells expressing NK-cell markers (dated by TCRdb to the early 2020s). Looking at the study overall: Under ten donors provided sorted CD3+CD56+NKG2C+, CD3+CD56+NKG2C- and CD3+CD56-NKG2C+ T-cell subsets, whose TCR beta-chain repertoires were profiled. Among the eight sequenced donors, seven were HCMV-seropositive and one was HCMV-seronegative. Randomly selected healthy volunteers, three men and five women, were used as the eight sequenced donors. Illumina HiSeq 2000/2500, MiSeq or NextSeq was used to sequence libraries as 2 x 150 bp reads. Overall study outcomes, separate from this receptor: In six donors, the dominant CD3+CD56+NKG2C+ clonotypes were found to rank among the top 10 CD8+ clonotypes and to make up roughly 1.0-8% of CD8+ T cells. Whether the expanded NKG2C-expressing T cell clones were specific for HCMV antigens was left unclear. Those dominant clonotypes were again the most abundant among CD3+CD56-NKG2C+ cells in a handful of donors, at roughly 25-60.1%.

Sequenced using an Illumina HiSeq 2000. TCR beta cDNA libraries were prepared using 5'RACE template switching, which introduced a universal primer site and unique molecular identifiers. Synthesis of cDNA was primed from the TCR beta constant segment and was followed by two consecutive PCR amplification steps. The authors' analysis ran thus. MIGEC handled demultiplexing of the reads and grouping by UMI, while MiTCR was used to assemble and quantify clonotypes. Only TCR cDNA sequences supported by at least two reads were kept to exclude erroneous sequences. The tcR package was used for downstream repertoire analysis, and clonotypes were matched between fractions using CDR3 nucleotide sequence together with V segment. VDJmatch was used to annotate antigen specificity against VDJdb, with one amino acid substitution in CDR3 allowed. TCRdb reprocessed the reads into one record per CDR3 protein sequence, lacking DNA. TCRdb, not the original authors, processed these V and J calls. The sample's own table lists 500,000 to 700,000 distinct CDR3 sequences. The leading ten clones occupy approximately 3.6% of the sample.

Turning to this clonotype: The antigen this receptor binds is unknown.

CDR1 SGHRS and CDR2 YFSETQ were looked up in the germline V gene. Reading from cysteine to phenylalanine, the CDR3 counts 17 amino acids. No DNA appears here. HCMV-specific IgG was detected in serum with a commercial ELISA kit to determine HCMV serostatus. Ficoll density gradient centrifugation was used to isolate peripheral blood mononuclear cells from blood. The chain joins TRBV5-1 to TRBJ2-6; as DNA is missing, the TRBD1 call by TCRdb cannot be tested. The sequence derives from a man in his late teens or twenties in good health. Donor details come from another sample of the same person, matched by shared clones. The sample consisted of blood T cells: a sorted CD56 or NKG2C T cell subset, CD4+ or CD8+ T cells, or bulk PBMC T cells (not recorded which). The CDR3 protein: CASSLGGQRAGANVLTF.